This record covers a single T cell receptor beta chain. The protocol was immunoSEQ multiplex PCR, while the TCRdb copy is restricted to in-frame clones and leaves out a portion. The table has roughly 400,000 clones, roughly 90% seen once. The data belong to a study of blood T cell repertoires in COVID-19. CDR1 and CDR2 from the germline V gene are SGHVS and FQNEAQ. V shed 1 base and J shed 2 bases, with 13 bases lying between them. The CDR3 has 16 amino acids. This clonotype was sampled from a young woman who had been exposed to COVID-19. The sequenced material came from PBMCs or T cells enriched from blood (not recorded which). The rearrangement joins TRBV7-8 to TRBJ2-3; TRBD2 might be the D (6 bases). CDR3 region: CASSLVEAGVTDTQYF. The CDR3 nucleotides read TGTGCCAGCAGCTTAGTGGAAGCGGGTGTCACAGATACGCAGTATTTT. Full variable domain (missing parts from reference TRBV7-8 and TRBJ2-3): GAGVSQSPRYKVAKRGQDVALRCDPISGHVSLFWYQQALGQGPEFLTYFQNEAQLDKSGLPSDRFFAERPEGSVSTLKIQRTQQEDSAVYLCASSLVEAGVTDTQYFGPGTRLTVL.